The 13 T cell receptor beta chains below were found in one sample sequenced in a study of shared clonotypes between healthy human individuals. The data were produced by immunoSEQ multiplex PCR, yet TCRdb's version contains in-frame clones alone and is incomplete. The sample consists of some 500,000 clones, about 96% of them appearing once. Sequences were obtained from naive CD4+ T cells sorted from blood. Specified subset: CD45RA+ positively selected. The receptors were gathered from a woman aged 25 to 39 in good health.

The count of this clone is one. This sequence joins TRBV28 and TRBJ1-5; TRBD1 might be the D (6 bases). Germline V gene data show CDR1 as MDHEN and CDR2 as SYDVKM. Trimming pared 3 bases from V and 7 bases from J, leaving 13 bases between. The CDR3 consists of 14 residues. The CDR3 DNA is TGTGCCAGCAGTTTCACACAGGGAGTCCAGCCCCAGCATTTT. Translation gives CASSFTQGVQPQHF.

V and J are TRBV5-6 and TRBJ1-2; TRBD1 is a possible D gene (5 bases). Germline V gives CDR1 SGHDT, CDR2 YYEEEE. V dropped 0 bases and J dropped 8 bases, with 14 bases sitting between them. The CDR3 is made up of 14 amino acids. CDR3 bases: TGTGCCAGCAGCTTGGGCCAGGGTTATGGGGGCTACACCTTC. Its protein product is CASSLGQGYGGYTF.

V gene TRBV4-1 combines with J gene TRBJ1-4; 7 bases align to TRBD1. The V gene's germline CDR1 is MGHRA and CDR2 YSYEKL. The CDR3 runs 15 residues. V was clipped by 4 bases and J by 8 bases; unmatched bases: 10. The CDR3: CASSPRQGSGEKLFF. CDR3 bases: TGCGCCAGCAGCCCTAGACAGGGTTCGGGAGAAAAACTGTTTTTT.

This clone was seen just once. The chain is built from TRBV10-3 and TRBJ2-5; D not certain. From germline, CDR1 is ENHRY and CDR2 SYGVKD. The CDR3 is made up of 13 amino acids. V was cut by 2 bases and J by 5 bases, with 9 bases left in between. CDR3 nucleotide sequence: TGTGCCATCAGTGAGCGTACTCGGGAGACCCAGTACTTC. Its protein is CAISERTRETQYF.

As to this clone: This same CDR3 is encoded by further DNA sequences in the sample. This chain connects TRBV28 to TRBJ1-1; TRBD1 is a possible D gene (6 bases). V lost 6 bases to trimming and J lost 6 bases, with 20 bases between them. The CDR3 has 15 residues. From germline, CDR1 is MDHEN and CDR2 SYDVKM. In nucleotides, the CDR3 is TGTGCCAGCAGAACACAGGGAGGCTCTTCCGCTGAAGCTTTCTTT. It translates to CASRTQGGSSAEAFF.

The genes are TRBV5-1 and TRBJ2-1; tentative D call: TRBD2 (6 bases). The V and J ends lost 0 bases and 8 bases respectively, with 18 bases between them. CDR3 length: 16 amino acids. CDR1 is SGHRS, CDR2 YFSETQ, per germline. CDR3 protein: CASSLAAGRVVDEQFF. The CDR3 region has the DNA TGCGCCAGCAGCTTGGCCGCGGGAAGGGTCGTCGATGAGCAGTTCTTC.

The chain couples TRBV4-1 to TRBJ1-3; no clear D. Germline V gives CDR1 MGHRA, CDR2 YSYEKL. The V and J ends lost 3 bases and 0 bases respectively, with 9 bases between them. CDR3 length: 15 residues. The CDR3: CASSHPLRSGNTIYF. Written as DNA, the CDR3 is TGCGCCAGCAGCCACCCCCTACGCTCTGGAAACACCATATATTTT.

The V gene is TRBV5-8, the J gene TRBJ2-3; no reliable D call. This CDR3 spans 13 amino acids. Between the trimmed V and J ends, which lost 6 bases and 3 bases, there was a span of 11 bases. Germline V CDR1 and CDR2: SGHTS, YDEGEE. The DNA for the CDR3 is TGTGCCAGCACGTTAGTTAAAACAGATACGCAGTATTTT. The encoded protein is CASTLVKTDTQYF.

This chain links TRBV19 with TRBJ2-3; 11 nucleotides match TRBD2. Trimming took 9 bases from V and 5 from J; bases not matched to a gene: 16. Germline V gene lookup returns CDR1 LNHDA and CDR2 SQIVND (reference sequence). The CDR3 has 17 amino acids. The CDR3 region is CARPHGGTSGRQDTQYF. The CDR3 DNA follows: TGTGCCAGACCCCACGGCGGGACTAGCGGCAGGCAAGATACGCAGTATTTT.

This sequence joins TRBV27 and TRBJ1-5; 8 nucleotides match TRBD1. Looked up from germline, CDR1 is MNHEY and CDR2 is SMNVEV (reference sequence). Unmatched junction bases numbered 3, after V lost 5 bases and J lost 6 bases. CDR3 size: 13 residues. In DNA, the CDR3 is TGTGCCAGCAGTGGGGGACAGGTTCAGCCCCAGCATTTT. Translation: CASSGGQVQPQHF.

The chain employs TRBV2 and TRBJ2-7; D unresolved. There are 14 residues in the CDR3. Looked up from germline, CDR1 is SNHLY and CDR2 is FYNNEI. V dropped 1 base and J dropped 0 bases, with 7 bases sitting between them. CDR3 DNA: TGTGCCAGCAGTGAAGAACTCCTCTCCTACGAGCAGTACTTC. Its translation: CASSEELLSYEQYF.

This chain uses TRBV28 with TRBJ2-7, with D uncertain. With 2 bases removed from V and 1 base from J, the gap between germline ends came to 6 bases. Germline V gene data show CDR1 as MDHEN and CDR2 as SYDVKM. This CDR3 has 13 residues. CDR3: CASSLPDSYEQYF. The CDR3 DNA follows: TGTGCCAGCAGTTTACCCGATTCCTACGAGCAGTACTTC.

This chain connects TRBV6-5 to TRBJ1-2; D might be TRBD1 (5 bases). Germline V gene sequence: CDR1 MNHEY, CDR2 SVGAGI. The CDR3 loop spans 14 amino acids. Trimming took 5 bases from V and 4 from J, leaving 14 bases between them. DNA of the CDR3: TGTGCCAGCAGTCGCCTCGGGGCGGTCTATGGCTACACCTTC. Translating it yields CASSRLGAVYGYTF.